The 31 T cell receptor beta chains listed next were all sequenced from one sample in a study of T cells in Graves' hyperthyroidism and ophthalmopathy. Amplification of TCR beta CDR3 regions used RNA as the template. TCR CDR3 regions were first amplified by RT-PCR with HTBI primers. TCRdb processed the multiplex PCR reads anew with MiXCR; each CDR3 protein has one entry. Seen here are about 710,000 distinct CDR3 sequences, less than 20% observed once, and the top ten hold approximately 8%. Material for sequencing was blood. The receptor source for this set is a young man with Graves' hyperthyroidism.

The table lists this clonotype with many counts. The chain carries TRBV7-2 and TRBJ2-5, with TRBD2 matching 12 bases. The germline V gene encodes CDR1 SGHTA and CDR2 FQGNSA. The CDR3 is 16 residues long. The V and J ends lost 0 bases and 2 bases, in that order; junction bases with no gene match: 1. DNA for the CDR3: TGTGCCAGCAGCTTAGCGCTAGCGGGAGGGCAAGAGACCCAGTACTTC. Translation: CASSLALAGGQETQYF.

This chain links TRBV2 with TRBJ1-2; unclear D gene. V lost 5 bases to trimming and J lost 8 bases, with 15 bases between them. Germline V CDR1 and CDR2: SNHLY, FYNNEI. The CDR3 contains 13 residues. The CDR3 region is CASSLISQGGYTF. CDR3 DNA: TGTGCCAGCAGTCTTATATCACAAGGAGGCTACACCTTC.

This clonotype was picked up a small number of times. This chain joins TRBV7-3 and TRBJ2-2; D is unclear. Trimming shortened V by 4 bases and J by 4 bases, and 13 bases separated the two germline ends. This CDR3 is 15 amino acids long. Germline V gene sequence: CDR1 SGHTA, CDR2 FQGTGA. The CDR3 DNA is TGTGCCAGCAGCTACGCACCGGCCACCACCGGGGAGCTGTTTTTT. This sequence encodes CASSYAPATTGELFF. Full variable domain (rest looked up from reference TRBV7-3 and TRBJ2-2): GAGVSQTPSNKVTEKGKYVELRCDPISGHTALYWYRQSLGQGPEFLIYFQGTGAADDSGLPNDRFFAVRPEGSVSTLKIQRTERGDSAVYLCASSYAPATTGELFFGEGSRLTVL.

In its sample, this clonotype was seen many times. The chain has TRBV29-1 and TRBJ2-1; 10 positions agree with TRBD2. CDR1 SQVTM and CDR2 ANQGSEA come from the germline V gene. J gave up 9 bases and V 4 bases, and 9 bases lay outside the gene matches. The CDR3 consists of 14 residues. For the CDR3, the DNA is TGCAGCGTTGGGCCGGGACTAGCGTCCAGTGAGCAGTTCTTC. This sequence encodes CSVGPGLASSEQFF.

The sample holds many counts of this clonotype. The DNA for the CDR3 is TGTGCCAGCAGTTCGCAGCGGGAGACCTTCTTCTCCTACAATGAGCAGTTCTTC. This gives the protein CASSSQRETFFSYNEQFF. The chain uses TRBV27 and TRBJ2-1; 8 nucleotides align to TRBD2. Germline V CDR1 and CDR2: MNHEY, SMNVEV (reference sequence). The CDR3 length is 18 residues. The V gene end was trimmed by 4 bases and the J gene end by 0 bases; junction bases not matched to a gene: 11.

A remark on this clonotype: This may come from a read error, since a much larger clone is one base off. The J gene is TRBJ1-6, the V gene TRBV7-2; the D is unclear. Germline lookup yields CDR1 SGHTA and CDR2 FQGNSA. The germline V and J ends were trimmed by 7 bases and 5 bases, with 12 bases remaining between them. CDR3 length equals 14 residues. The CDR3 is CASTSGRNNSPLHF. Here the CDR3 DNA reads TGTGCCAGCACCTCCGGACGGAATAATTCACCCCTCCACTTT.

This clonotype was counted between two and nine times. The chain uses TRBV19 and TRBJ2-1; a possible D gene is TRBD2 (6 bases). This CDR3 spans 15 amino acids. The germline V gene has CDR1 LNHDA and CDR2 SQIVND (reference sequence). With 6 bases removed from V and 8 bases from J, the gap between germline ends came to 20 bases. CDR3 loop: CASSVLARWGDEQFF. The DNA for the CDR3 is TGTGCCAGTAGCGTACTAGCCCGATGGGGCGATGAGCAGTTCTTC.

The CDR3 nucleotides are TGCAGCGGATGGACTAGCCATGAGCAGTTCTTC. It translates to CSGWTSHEQFF. V is TRBV29-1 and J is TRBJ2-1, with 8 bases matching TRBD2. Germline values: CDR1 SQVTM, CDR2 ANQGSEA. The CDR3 runs to 11 residues. V gave up 7 bases and J gave up 8 bases; unmatched junction bases: 4.

The sample holds many counts of this clonotype. The V gene is TRBV7-9, the J gene TRBJ2-5; D perhaps matches TRBD1 (5 bases). The CDR3 is made up of 13 amino acids. The germline V and J ends were trimmed by 4 bases and 2 bases, with 8 bases remaining between them. Germline values: CDR1 SEHNR, CDR2 FQNEAQ (reference sequence). The CDR3 reads CASSWTPQETQYF. In DNA form, the CDR3 reads TGTGCCAGCAGCTGGACACCACAAGAGACCCAGTACTTC.

Points on this clonotype: A junction end diverges from the germline sequence, so it may reflect a read error. J is TRBJ2-2 and V is TRBV7-9; 8 nucleotides agree with TRBD2. CDR1 is SEHNR and CDR2 is FQNEAQ in the germline V gene (reference sequence). CDR3 length: 15 amino acids. The CDR3 DNA sequence: TGTGCCAGCAGCGCGGGCGGGGGGAACACCGGGGAGCTGTCTTTT. It is translated as CASSAGGGNTGELSF.

This clonotype has at least ten counts. The chain links TRBV12-3 or TRBV12-4 to TRBJ2-7, with D possibly called TRBD1 or TRBD2 (5 bases each). With 3 bases removed from V and 1 base from J, the gap between germline ends came to 13 bases. The CDR3 is made up of 15 amino acids. The CDR3 loop is CASSLGRAVSYEQYF. DNA for the CDR3: TGTGCCAGCAGTTTGGGGCGGGCGGTTTCCTACGAGCAGTACTTC.

In regard to this clonotype: A much larger clonotype is one base distant, so this may be a read error. This sequence joins TRBV28 and TRBJ2-5; D call uncertain. The CDR3 is made up of 13 amino acids. The V and J ends lost 3 bases and 4 bases respectively, with 9 bases between them. Germline V gene data show CDR1 as MDHEN and CDR2 as SYDVKM. The CDR3 DNA sequence: TGTGCCAGCAGTTTCGGTCATCGAGAGACCCAGTACTTC. Encoded protein: CASSFGHRETQYF. Supplemented by reference TRBV28 and TRBJ2-5, the full variable domain reads DVKVTQSSRYLVKRTGEKVFLECVQDMDHENMFWYRQDPGLGLRLIYFSYDVKMKEKGDIPEGYSVSREKKERFSLILESASTNQTSMYLCASSFGHRETQYFGPGTRLLVL.

This clonotype was counted a few times. The chain is built from TRBV6-2 or TRBV6-3 and TRBJ2-7, with TRBD2 matching over 11 bases. CDR1 and CDR2 (germline): MNHEY, SVGEGT. With 5 bases clipped from V and 2 bases from J, the junction kept 5 bases outside the gene matches. This CDR3 region has 15 residues. The CDR3 sequence: CASSSLGLAAYEQYF. Here the CDR3 DNA reads TGTGCCAGCAGTAGCCTGGGACTAGCGGCCTACGAGCAGTACTTC.

The CDR3 here is CAWSAQLNTEAFF. The CDR3 region has the DNA TGTGCCTGGAGTGCACAGCTGAACACTGAAGCTTTCTTT. The chain recombines TRBV30 with TRBJ1-1; D gene ambiguous. Trimming shortened V by 1 base and J by 0 bases, and 6 bases separated the two germline ends. This CDR3 has 13 amino acids. The V gene's germline CDR1 is GTSNPN and CDR2 SVGIG (reference sequence).

The CDR3 loop reads CASSWMIGTLLSGNTIYF. The CDR3 DNA reads TGTGCCAGCAGCTGGATGATCGGGACACTCCTCTCTGGAAACACCATATATTTT. This chain uses TRBV7-9 with TRBJ1-3, with D tentatively TRBD1 (6 bases). Germline values: CDR1 SEHNR, CDR2 FQNEAQ (reference sequence). With 4 bases removed from V and 0 bases from J, the gap between germline ends came to 19 bases. This CDR3 region has 18 residues.

This clonotype was observed at least ten times. The chain links TRBV27 to TRBJ2-7; tentative D call: TRBD2 (6 bases). The CDR3 spans 13 residues. V shed 0 bases and J shed 7 bases, with 10 bases lying between them. Germline values: CDR1 MNHEY, CDR2 SMNVEV (reference sequence). The CDR3 protein is CASSLSEGWEQYF. The CDR3 bases are TGTGCCAGCAGTTTATCGGAGGGTTGGGAGCAGTACTTC.

This clonotype was found a few times. The chain recombines TRBV19 with TRBJ1-2; TRBD1 is a possible D gene (5 bases). V lost 3 bases and J lost 11, with 13 bases in between. Germline CDR1 reads LNHDA; CDR2 reads SQIVND (reference sequence). The CDR3 has 12 residues. CDR3 in amino acids: CASSIGDGGYTF. DNA for the CDR3: TGTGCCAGTAGTATCGGGGACGGTGGATACACCTTC.

The V and J genes are TRBV6-1 and TRBJ1-5; D gene unclear. The germline CDR1 and CDR2 sequences are MNHNS and SASEGT. The CDR3 covers 15 residues. V lost 1 base and J 2 bases, leaving 9 bases between the germline ends. The CDR3 sequence: CASSEGYLGNQPQHF. In DNA, the CDR3 is TGTGCCAGCAGTGAAGGGTATTTGGGCAATCAGCCCCAGCATTTT.

The gene calls are TRBV10-3 and TRBJ1-4; D possibly corresponds to TRBD1 (5 bases). CDR1 ENHRY and CDR2 SYGVKD come from the germline V gene. This CDR3 contains 13 residues. Trimming took 8 bases from V and 8 from J, leaving 15 bases between them. The CDR3 DNA reads as TGTGCCATCGGGCGGGGCGAGAAGGAAAAACTGTTTTTT. Its protein is CAIGRGEKEKLFF.

This clonotype was detected many times. The chain links TRBV13 to TRBJ2-1; TRBD2 agrees at 11 bases. The CDR3 covers 16 residues. Germline V lookup: CDR1 PRHDT, CDR2 FYEKMQ (reference sequence). V was pared by 3 bases and J by 5 bases, with 6 bases of the junction left unmatched. CDR3 nucleotides: TGTGCCAGCAGCTTCACGACTAGCGGGACCCACAATGAGCAGTTCTTC. Translating it yields CASSFTTSGTHNEQFF.

This clonotype was counted ten times or more. The chain uses TRBV19 and TRBJ1-1; TRBD1 agrees at 10 bases. CDR1 is LNHDA and CDR2 is SQIVND in the germline V gene (reference sequence). The CDR3 is 13 amino acids. The J segment lost 11 bases and the V segment lost 6 bases, leaving 9 bases of the junction unmatched. The CDR3 DNA reads as TGTGCCAGTAGACCGGGACAGGGGCTTTTGGCTTTCTTT. Protein sequence: CASRPGQGLLAFF.

In its sample, this clonotype was seen a few times. This rearrangement joins TRBV18 to TRBJ2-3; the match to TRBD1 covers 7 bases. This CDR3 comprises 14 residues. The V gene end was trimmed by 3 bases and the J gene end by 4 bases; junction bases not matched to a gene: 4. Germline loops: CDR1 KGHSH, CDR2 LQKENI. CDR3 region: CASSPDRVADTQYF. CDR3 coding DNA: TGTGCCAGCTCACCCGACAGGGTGGCAGATACGCAGTATTTT.

This chain uses TRBV5-1 with TRBJ2-7; perhaps D is TRBD1 or TRBD2 (5 bases each). Germline CDR1 and CDR2: SGHRS and YFSETQ. The CDR3 covers 15 residues. V gave up 2 bases and J gave up 0 bases, with 12 bases separating them. CDR3 amino acids: CASSFWDPSSYEQYF. The CDR3 nucleotides are TGCGCCAGCAGCTTTTGGGACCCTAGCTCCTACGAGCAGTACTTC.

This rearrangement joins TRBV29-1 to TRBJ2-2; D unclear. Germline V gene sequence: CDR1 SQVTM, CDR2 ANQGSEA. The V end was cut by 4 bases, the J end by 7 bases, with 7 bases between. This CDR3 comprises 11 residues. The CDR3 DNA reads as TGCAGCGTTGGGTCTGGCGGGGAGCTGTTTTTT. Amino acids: CSVGSGGELFF.

This clonotype was observed many times. The rearrangement uses TRBV9 and TRBJ2-7, with a weak D call TRBD2 (5 bases). The CDR3 is made up of 13 amino acids. Germline-derived CDR1 and CDR2 are SGDLS and YYNGEE. V lost 2 bases, J lost 4 bases, and 10 bases lay in between. CDR3 coding DNA: TGTGCCAGCAGCGTCGACGGGGAATACGAGCAGTACTTC. This translates into CASSVDGEYEQYF.

The table lists this clonotype with a few counts. The chain has TRBV20-1 and TRBJ2-7; D is perhaps TRBD2 (5 bases). Germline CDR1 and CDR2: DFQATT and SNEGSKA (reference sequence). This CDR3 has 14 residues. The germline V and J ends were trimmed by 6 bases and 6 bases, with 21 bases remaining between them. CDR3 protein: CSARRLGTLSEQYF. Written as DNA, the CDR3 is TGCAGTGCCCGGAGGTTAGGCACTCTCAGCGAGCAGTACTTC.

This clonotype was seen only a few times. The chain is built from TRBV5-7 and TRBJ1-2; maybe TRBD1 (6 bases). TRBV5-7 is assigned to the ORF class and has an uncertain function. This CDR3 contains 18 residues. The V gene lost 2 bases and the J gene lost 2 bases, with 22 bases spanning the gap. CDR3 nucleotide sequence: TGTGCCAGCAGCTTAAAGGGGGAGCCTCCGACCCCCAACTATGGCTACACCTTC. The encoded protein is CASSLKGEPPTPNYGYTF.

This rearrangement joins TRBV7-3 to TRBJ2-2; 11 bases fit TRBD2. J gave up 1 base and V 5 bases, and 3 bases lay outside the gene matches. Germline lookup yields CDR1 SGHTA and CDR2 FQGTGA. The CDR3 runs 16 residues. The CDR3 region is CASSQTSGMNTGELFF. In nucleotides, the CDR3 is TGTGCCAGCAGCCAGACTAGCGGGATGAACACCGGGGAGCTGTTTTTT. The full variable domain, with the rest looked up from reference TRBV7-3 and TRBJ2-2, is GAGVSQTPSNKVTEKGKYVELRCDPISGHTALYWYRQSLGQGPEFLIYFQGTGAADDSGLPNDRFFAVRPEGSVSTLKIQRTERGDSAVYLCASSQTSGMNTGELFFGEGSRLTVL.

This clonotype was seen repeatedly, ten times or more. The rearrangement links TRBV5-1 to TRBJ1-5, with D perhaps matching TRBD1 (5 bases). The CDR3 contains 14 residues. Germline values: CDR1 SGHRS, CDR2 YFSETQ. Trimming removed 4 bases from V and 5 bases from J, with 13 bases in between. Here the CDR3 DNA reads TGCGCCAGCAGCATCGGGCAGGGCGATCAGCCCCAGCATTTT. Translated: CASSIGQGDQPQHF. Complete variable domain (other parts from reference TRBV5-1 and TRBJ1-5): KAGVTQTPRYLIKTRGQQVTLSCSPISGHRSVSWYQQTPGQGLQFLFEYFSETQRNKGNFPGRFSGRQFSNSRSEMNVSTLELGDSALYLCASSIGQGDQPQHFGDGTRLSIL.

At least ten counts were recorded for this clonotype. The chain employs TRBV20-1 and TRBJ2-7; tentatively, D is TRBD1 or TRBD2 (5 bases each). The CDR3 has 12 amino acids. V lost 0 bases and J lost 6, with 9 bases in between. Germline CDR1 and CDR2: DFQATT and SNEGSKA (reference sequence). The CDR3: CSARDEGREQYF. In DNA form, the CDR3 reads TGCAGTGCTAGAGACGAGGGGCGCGAGCAGTACTTC.

There are many counts of this clonotype. The V gene is TRBV28, the J gene TRBJ1-4, with a weak D call TRBD1 (5 bases). The ends were cut back, 6 bases at V and 8 bases at J, with 22 bases in the middle. CDR3 length: 16 residues. Germline V gives CDR1 MDHEN, CDR2 SYDVKM. The CDR3, as DNA: TGTGCCAGCAGCCTCCCGGCAGGAACAGGCGGGGAAAAACTGTTTTTT. This codes for CASSLPAGTGGEKLFF.